A single sample gave rise to the 27 T cell receptor beta chains below, sequenced in a study of molecular identifiers for immune sequencing clone quantification. MiXCR, applied by TCRdb to the PCR reads, yields one record per CDR3 protein. The sample lists hundreds of thousands of distinct CDR3 sequences; about 22% were seen once. Material: naive CD8+ T cells from blood, with Jurkat cell RNA spiked in. This sample's subset: FACS-sorted CD8+CD4-CCR7+CD45RA+ naive T cells. The source is a human donor in good health. Some libraries in this study had Jurkat cell RNA spiked in.

Concerning this clonotype: A much larger clone differs from this one at a single base, so this may be a read error. The V call is TRBV2, the J call TRBJ1-2; 9 bases agree with TRBD1. Trimming cost V 0 bases and J 4 bases; bases outside gene matches: 9. CDR3 length equals 17 residues. Per the germline V gene, CDR1 is SNHLY and CDR2 is FYNNEI. CDR3 protein: CASSEALGQGIFYGYTF. The DNA for the CDR3 is TGTGCCAGCAGTGAAGCGCTTGGACAGGGGATTTTCTATGGCTACACCTTC.

This clonotype was observed at least ten times. This chain links TRBV5-4 with TRBJ2-3; 14 nucleotides align to TRBD2. The CDR3 totals 15 residues. Trimming took 5 bases from V and 6 from J; bases not matched to a gene: 5. Per germline, CDR1 SGHNT and CDR2 YYREEE (reference sequence). CDR3 in amino acids: CASRRGLAGVDTQYF. Here the CDR3 DNA reads TGTGCCAGCAGACGGGGACTAGCGGGAGTGGATACGCAGTATTTT.

Of note for this clonotype: It may be a read error: a sequence one base away is much more abundant. The DNA for the CDR3 is TGTGCCAGCGACCCGACGGGAGGGCGGAGCACAGATACGCAGTATTTT. Translated, it gives CASDPTGGRSTDTQYF. The rearrangement links TRBV6-2 or TRBV6-3 to TRBJ2-3; 8 bases line up with TRBD2. The CDR3 length is 16 residues. The ends lost 8 bases at V and 0 bases at J; junction bases unmatched: 10. Germline values: CDR1 MNHEY, CDR2 SVGEGT.

In regard to this clonotype: A read error may be the cause here, since a much bigger clone is one base away. The chain is built from TRBV27 and TRBJ1-4; 8 positions match TRBD1. The CDR3 consists of 12 residues. CDR1 and CDR2 (germline): MNHEY, SMNVEV (reference sequence). DNA for the CDR3: TGTGCCAGTACAGGGGGTGGCGAAAAACTGTCTTTT. Encoded protein: CASTGGGEKLSF.

At least ten counts were recorded for this clonotype. This chain connects TRBV7-8 to TRBJ1-4, with 9 bases fitting TRBD1. Germline V gene lookup returns CDR1 SGHVS and CDR2 FQNEAQ. The CDR3 spans 16 residues. After removal of 3 bases from V and 5 bases from J, the junction contained 7 bases not matched to a gene. CDR3 nucleotides: TGTGCCAGCAGCTTGTCCCCTGGGACAGGGAATGAAAAACTGTTTTTT. Translating it yields CASSLSPGTGNEKLFF.

Many counts were recorded for this clonotype. The J gene is TRBJ2-7, the V gene TRBV3-1; unclear D gene. V was cut by 0 bases and J by 2 bases, with 11 bases left in between. Germline V lookup: CDR1 LGHDT, CDR2 YNNKEL (reference sequence). This CDR3 comprises 15 residues. The CDR3 loop reads CASSQESVPTYEQYF. The CDR3 bases are TGTGCCAGCAGCCAAGAGTCAGTACCCACCTACGAGCAGTACTTC.

This clonotype has ten or more counts. The chain carries TRBV4-3 and TRBJ1-6, with 8 positions matching TRBD1. Germline CDR1 LGHNA, CDR2 YSLEER. CDR3 length: 15 amino acids. The junction had 4 bases not matched to a gene; V was cut back by 0 bases and J by 9 bases. The CDR3 spells CASSQDWTGSSPLHF. CDR3 sequence (DNA): TGCGCCAGCAGCCAAGATTGGACAGGGTCTTCACCCCTCCACTTT.

Comments on this clonotype: The junction shows a germline mismatch at one end, possibly a read error. V gene TRBV7-9 combines with J gene TRBJ2-7; no reliable D call. Germline V gene lookup returns CDR1 SEHNR and CDR2 FQNEAQ (reference sequence). CDR3 length: 12 amino acids. This CDR3 reads CASSLGGSERYF. The CDR3 DNA follows: TGTGCCAGCAGCTTAGGGGGATCCGAGCGGTACTTC.

This clonotype was found many times. The chain joins TRBV6-6 to TRBJ2-3; D is unresolved. The CDR3 sequence is 13 residues long. Looked up from germline, CDR1 is MNHNY and CDR2 is SVGAGI (reference sequence). Trimming cost V 7 bases and J 2 bases, with 10 bases left between them. CDR3 in amino acids: CASNKRLTDTQYF. As DNA, the CDR3 is TGTGCCAGCAATAAGCGACTCACAGATACGCAGTATTTT.

J is TRBJ2-3 and V is TRBV28; 11 bases map to TRBD1. The junction had 5 bases not matched to a gene; V was cut back by 4 bases and J by 5 bases. Germline values: CDR1 MDHEN, CDR2 SYDVKM. This CDR3 spans 15 amino acids. The CDR3 spells CASSSWTGGLDTQYF. CDR3 sequence (DNA): TGTGCCAGCAGTTCTTGGACAGGGGGCTTAGATACGCAGTATTTT. The full variable domain, in which reference TRBV28 and TRBJ2-3 provide the parts outside the CDR3, is DVKVTQSSRYLVKRTGEKVFLECVQDMDHENMFWYRQDPGLGLRLIYFSYDVKMKEKGDIPEGYSVSREKKERFSLILESASTNQTSMYLCASSSWTGGLDTQYFGPGTRLTVL.

This clonotype was found many times. The rearrangement joins TRBV7-6 to TRBJ2-1, with unresolved D. The germline V gene has CDR1 SGHVS and CDR2 FNYEAQ. V gave up 4 bases and J gave up 5 bases, with 15 bases separating them. This CDR3 is 15 amino acids long. The CDR3 region is CASSYGSYGNNEQFF. In DNA form, the CDR3 reads TGTGCCAGCAGCTACGGGTCCTACGGAAACAATGAGCAGTTCTTC. The whole variable domain, filled in from reference TRBV7-6 and TRBJ2-1, reads GAGVSQSPRYKVTKRGQDVALRCDPISGHVSLYWYRQALGQGPEFLTYFNYEAQQDKSGLPNDRFSAERPEGSISTLTIQRTEQRDSAMYRCASSYGSYGNNEQFFGPGTRLTVL.

At least ten counts were recorded for this clonotype. The V gene is TRBV7-9, the J gene TRBJ1-1; D uncertain. V lost 1 base, J lost 6 bases, and 18 bases lay in between. The CDR3 loop spans 16 amino acids. Germline CDR1 reads SEHNR; CDR2 reads FQNEAQ (reference sequence). As DNA, the CDR3 is TGTGCCAGCAGCTTAGTTGGTTTCGCGGCGGACCCTGAAGCTTTCTTT. Translating it yields CASSLVGFAADPEAFF.

A note on this clonotype: A much larger clone sits a single nucleotide away, making a read error possible. The conserved closing phenylalanine or tryptophan is absent in this CDR3, likely reflecting a read error. The chain employs TRBV30 and TRBJ2-7; D ambiguous. This CDR3 comprises 12 residues. Between the trimmed V and J ends, which lost 0 bases and 3 bases, there was a span of 6 bases. Per the germline V gene, CDR1 is GTSNPN and CDR2 is SVGIG (reference sequence). CDR3 nucleotides: TGTGCCTGGAGTGTAAACAGCTACGAGCAGTACTCC. Amino acid sequence: CAWSVNSYEQYS.

This clonotype was seen repeatedly, ten times or more. This chain joins TRBV9 and TRBJ2-7, with 9 bases aligning to TRBD1. Germline V gene sequence: CDR1 SGDLS, CDR2 YYNGEE. There are 14 residues in the CDR3. The ends lost 2 bases at V and 5 bases at J; junction bases unmatched: 5. The CDR3 loop is CASSVGQGVDEQYF. CDR3 DNA sequence: TGTGCCAGCAGCGTGGGACAGGGAGTCGACGAGCAGTACTTC.

This clonotype showed up many times. This chain uses TRBV20-1 with TRBJ1-1; 10 positions agree with TRBD1. CDR1 and CDR2 (germline): DFQATT, SNEGSKA (reference sequence). The ends lost 3 bases at V and 4 bases at J; junction bases unmatched: 11. The CDR3 has 16 amino acids. The CDR3 DNA reads as TGCAGTGCTAGGTCCCCCGGGACAGGGGTCCGCACTGAAGCTTTCTTT. Translation: CSARSPGTGVRTEAFF.

This clonotype has at least ten counts. This chain uses TRBV20-1 with TRBJ2-7, with 7 bases lining up with TRBD2. The CDR3 consists of 15 residues. Germline loops: CDR1 DFQATT, CDR2 SNEGSKA (reference sequence). The ends lost 0 bases at V and 0 bases at J; junction bases unmatched: 5. CDR3 amino acids: CSAREIGTISYEQYF. The DNA for the CDR3 is TGCAGTGCTAGAGAAATAGGGACTATCTCCTACGAGCAGTACTTC.

V is TRBV24-1 and J is TRBJ2-3, with 9 bases lining up with TRBD1. Per the germline V gene, CDR1 is KGHDR and CDR2 is SFDVKD. The CDR3 has 15 amino acids. V gave up 4 bases and J gave up 1 base; unmatched junction bases: 2. The CDR3 spells CATSDWTGGTDTQYF. The CDR3 region has the DNA TGTGCCACCAGTGACTGGACAGGGGGCACAGATACGCAGTATTTT.

This clonotype was recorded at least ten times. This chain joins TRBV9 and TRBJ2-3; a weak D match, TRBD2 (5 bases). V was pared by 4 bases and J by 2 bases, with 20 bases between. Germline V gene sequence: CDR1 SGDLS, CDR2 YYNGEE. The CDR3 covers 17 residues. The CDR3 DNA reads as TGTGCCAGCAGCCCAAAAATGGACTCGCCGAACACAGATACGCAGTATTTT. Translation: CASSPKMDSPNTDTQYF.

This clonotype was detected a few times. The chain uses TRBV4-1 and TRBJ1-1; D not resolved. In germline, CDR1 is MGHRA, CDR2 YSYEKL. CDR3 length: 17 amino acids. V shed 1 base and J shed 6 bases, with 21 bases lying between them. Here the CDR3 reads CASSQVPLPMGSAEAFF. The CDR3 DNA sequence: TGCGCCAGCAGCCAAGTCCCTCTCCCTATGGGGTCCGCTGAAGCTTTCTTT.

This clonotype has just a few counts. The chain couples TRBV3-1 to TRBJ1-2, with D uncertain. Germline lookup yields CDR1 LGHDT and CDR2 YNNKEL (reference sequence). The CDR3 length is 13 residues. Trimming removed 6 bases from V and 2 bases from J, with 10 bases in between. The CDR3 DNA is TGTGCCAGCAGGAAGGGATACAACTATGGCTACACCTTC. Protein: CASRKGYNYGYTF. The whole variable domain, filled in from reference TRBV3-1 and TRBJ1-2, reads DTAVSQTPKYLVTQMGNDKSIKCEQNLGHDTMYWYKQDSKKFLKIMFSYNNKELIINETVPNRFSPKSPDKAHLNLHINSLELGDSAVYFCASRKGYNYGYTFGSGTRLTVV.

This clonotype occurred once. The rearrangement links TRBV30 to TRBJ2-7; D call uncertain. The CDR3 totals 14 residues. V shed 0 bases and J shed 4 bases, with 13 bases lying between them. Germline CDR1 GTSNPN, CDR2 SVGIG (reference sequence). The CDR3 DNA reads as TGTGCCTGGAGTGTACTGGGCCTCCCTTACGAGCAGTACTTC. Protein: CAWSVLGLPYEQYF.

This clonotype was observed a few times. The chain employs TRBV20-1 and TRBJ1-1; D not resolved. This CDR3 contains 11 residues. The germline V and J ends were trimmed by 1 base and 8 bases, with 8 bases remaining between them. The germline gives CDR1 DFQATT, CDR2 SNEGSKA (reference sequence). CDR3 amino acids: CSARAGSEAFF. The CDR3 coding sequence is TGCAGTGCTAGAGCGGGCTCCGAAGCTTTCTTT.

This clonotype was recorded many times. The gene calls are TRBV20-1 and TRBJ2-5; TRBD1 matches at 10 bases. CDR1 is DFQATT and CDR2 is SNEGSKA in the germline V gene (reference sequence). This CDR3 comprises 17 residues. After removal of 0 bases from V and 1 base from J, the junction contained 8 bases not matched to a gene. The CDR3 DNA is TGCAGTGCTAGAGATCCGGGACAGGGGATTCTCCAAGAGACCCAGTACTTC. Its protein is CSARDPGQGILQETQYF.

This clonotype was seen at least ten times. The rearrangement links TRBV7-9 to TRBJ2-5; D uncertain. Trimming took 1 base from V and 7 from J, leaving 4 bases between them. Germline loops: CDR1 SEHNR, CDR2 FQNEAQ (reference sequence). The CDR3 is 11 residues long. The CDR3, as DNA: TGTGCCAGCAGCTTAGATCGGACCCAGTACTTC. It codes for CASSLDRTQYF.

The rearrangement links TRBV11-1 to TRBJ2-5; D is perhaps TRBD2 (5 bases). V was clipped by 5 bases and J by 9 bases, with 19 bases between them. This CDR3 is 14 amino acids long. Germline V gives CDR1 SGHAT, CDR2 FQDESV (reference sequence). The CDR3 coding sequence is TGTGCCAGCAGCCCCCGCGACGCCGTGGAGGCCCAGTACTTC. Translated, it gives CASSPRDAVEAQYF.

The CDR3, as DNA: TGCAGCGTTGAAGATCTCGAGACTAGCAATGAGCAGTTCTTC. Translated: CSVEDLETSNEQFF. The rearrangement joins TRBV29-1 to TRBJ2-1; a weak D match, TRBD2 (6 bases). Trimming removed 0 bases from V and 6 bases from J, with 12 bases in between. Germline V gene data show CDR1 as SQVTM and CDR2 as ANQGSEA. This CDR3 spans 14 amino acids.

The rearrangement uses TRBV19 and TRBJ2-7; TRBD2 matches 9 bases. CDR1 is LNHDA and CDR2 is SQIVND in the germline V gene (reference sequence). With 3 bases clipped from V and 5 bases from J, the junction kept 5 bases outside the gene matches. The CDR3 sequence is 14 residues long. DNA of the CDR3: TGTGCCAGTAGTATTGGGCTAGCGGGGAACGAGCAGTACTTC. Its translation: CASSIGLAGNEQYF.